The entry that follows covers one T cell receptor (beta chain) sequence. Individuals aged roughly 18 to 100 years were recruited from approximately 24 US areas. The data stem from a study of blood T cell repertoires in COVID-19. CDR1 is LNHDA and CDR2 is SQIVND in the germline V gene (reference sequence). V gave up 7 bases and J gave up 4 bases; unmatched junction bases: 9. The length of the CDR3 is 14 residues. Here immunoSEQ multiplex PCR was the method, and the copy in TCRdb shows in-frame clones only, minus some. The sample includes hundreds of thousands of clones, over 75% of them seen just once.

The chain is built from TRBV19 and TRBJ1-1, with 7 positions matching TRBD1. This sequence was found in a woman between 18 and 29 years old who had recovered from COVID-19. What was sequenced was PBMCs or T cells enriched from blood (not recorded which). The CDR3 region has the DNA TGTGCCAGTACCCCGACAGGGTTGGGCACTGAAGCTTTCTTT. This gives the protein CASTPTGLGTEAFF.